This note documents a single TCR beta chain sequence. This sample is drawn from a study of control samples from healthy donors and cancer patients. Repertoires were generated with immunoSEQ multiplex PCR, while TCRdb's copy carries only in-frame clones and drops some. The sample consists of some 110,000 clones, approximately 83% of them appearing once. Sequenced input: blood. The clonotype originates from a woman between 50 and 59 years old in good health.

The CDR3 here is CASSSERSGGGQPQHF. As DNA, the CDR3 is TGTGCCAGCAGCTCAGAACGTTCAGGGGGCGGACAGCCCCAGCATTTT. The rearrangement joins TRBV7-6 to TRBJ1-5; 8 bases align to TRBD1. Trimming at V came to 4 bases and at J to 7 bases, leaving 12 bases not matched to a gene. Germline lookup yields CDR1 SGHVS and CDR2 FNYEAQ. The CDR3 sequence is 16 residues long.